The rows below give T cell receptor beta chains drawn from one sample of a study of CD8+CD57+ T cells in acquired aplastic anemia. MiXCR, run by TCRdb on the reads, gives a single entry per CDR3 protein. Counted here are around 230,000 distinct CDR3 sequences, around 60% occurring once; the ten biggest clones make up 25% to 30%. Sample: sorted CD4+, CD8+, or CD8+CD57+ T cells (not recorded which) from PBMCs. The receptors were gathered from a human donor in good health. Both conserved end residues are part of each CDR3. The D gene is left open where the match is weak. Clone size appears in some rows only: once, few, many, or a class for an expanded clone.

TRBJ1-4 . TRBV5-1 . CASSSRGTAEKLFF TGCGCCAGCAGCTCCAGAGGGACGGCAGAAAAACTGTTTTTT
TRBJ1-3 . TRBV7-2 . CASSNNGNTIYF TGTGCCAGCAGCAACAACGGAAACACCATATATTTT
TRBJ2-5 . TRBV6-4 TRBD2 CASSSVLSGGAGISF TGTGCCAGCAGTTCGGTCCTTAGCGGGGGGGCCGGGATTTCATTC
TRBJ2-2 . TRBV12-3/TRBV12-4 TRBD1 CASSLRQGDTGELFF TGTGCCAGCAGTTTACGACAGGGGGACACCGGGGAGCTGTTTTTT
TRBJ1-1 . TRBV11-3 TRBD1 CASSQGTAQDTEAFF TGTGCCAGCAGCCAAGGGACAGCTCAGGACACTGAAGCTTTCTTT
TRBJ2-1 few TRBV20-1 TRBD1 CSAHTGDVAREQFF TGCAGTGCTCATACAGGGGATGTCGCGCGGGAGCAGTTCTTC
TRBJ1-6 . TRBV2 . CASSEWRAGDNNSPLHF TGTGCCAGCAGTGAATGGCGGGCAGGGGATAATAACTCACCCCTCCACTTT
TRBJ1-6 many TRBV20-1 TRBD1 CSARDRTGGAYNSPLHF TGCAGTGCTAGAGACCGGACAGGGGGCGCCTATAATTCACCCCTCCACTTT
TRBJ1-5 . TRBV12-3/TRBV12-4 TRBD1 CASSGDRANQPQHF TGTGCCAGCAGTGGGGACAGGGCTAATCAGCCCCAGCATTTT
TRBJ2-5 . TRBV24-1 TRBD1 CATSEQTGNEETQYF TGTGCCACCAGTGAACAGACAGGGAATGAAGAGACCCAGTACTTC
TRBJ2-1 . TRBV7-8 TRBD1 CASSLYRGHSEQFF TGTGCCAGCAGCTTATACAGGGGGCACTCTGAGCAGTTCTTC
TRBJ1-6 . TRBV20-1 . CSAPWGSPLHF TGCAGTGCCCCCTGGGGGTCACCCCTCCACTTT
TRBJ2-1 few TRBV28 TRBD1 CASSLSGTGWGEQFF TGTGCCAGCAGTTTATCGGGGACAGGCTGGGGTGAGCAGTTCTTC
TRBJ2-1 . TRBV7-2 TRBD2 CASSSGLAAEQFF TGTGCCAGCAGCTCTGGACTAGCTGCCGAGCAGTTCTTC
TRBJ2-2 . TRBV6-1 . CASSEEAGWGTGELFF TGTGCCAGCAGTGAAGAGGCCGGGTGGGGCACCGGGGAGCTGTTTTTT
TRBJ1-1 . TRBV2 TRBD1 CASSLQGSEAFF TGTGCCAGCAGTCTACAGGGGTCTGAAGCTTTCTTT
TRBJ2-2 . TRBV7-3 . CASSPGRAANTGELFF TGTGCCAGCAGCCCCGGCAGGGCGGCGAACACCGGGGAGCTGTTTTTT
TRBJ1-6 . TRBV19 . CASLRGLNSPLHF TGTGCCAGTCTAAGGGGACTTAATTCACCCCTCCACTTT
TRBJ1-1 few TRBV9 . CASSVATWSEAFF TGTGCCAGCAGCGTAGCTACTTGGTCTGAAGCTTTCTTT
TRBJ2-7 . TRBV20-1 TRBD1 CSILQGPSSYEQYF TGCAGTATATTACAGGGGCCAAGCTCCTACGAGCAGTACTTC
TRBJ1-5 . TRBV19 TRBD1 CASSIRAGGGQPQHF TGTGCCAGTAGTATCCGGGCAGGGGGAGGTCAGCCCCAGCATTTT
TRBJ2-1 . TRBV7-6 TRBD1 CASGTGPCNEQFF TGTGCCAGCGGGACAGGCCCCTGCAATGAGCAGTTCTTC
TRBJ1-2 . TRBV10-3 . CAMGGTANYGYTF TGTGCCATGGGGGGTACGGCTAACTATGGCTACACCTTC
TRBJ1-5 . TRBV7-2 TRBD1 CASSLLKTGPQPQHF TGTGCCAGCAGCTTACTTAAGACAGGGCCTCAGCCCCAGCATTTT
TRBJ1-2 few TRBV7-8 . CASSATSGGGYGYTF TGTGCCAGCAGCGCAACCTCGGGGGGTGGGTATGGCTACACCTTC
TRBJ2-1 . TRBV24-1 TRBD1 CATSRDRGYNDQFF TGTGCCACTAGCCGGGACAGGGGTTACAATGATCAGTTCTTC
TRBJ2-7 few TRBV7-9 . CASSQGPGTREQYF TGTGCCAGCAGCCAAGGGCCCGGGACGCGTGAGCAGTACTTC
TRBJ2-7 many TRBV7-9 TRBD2 CASSLVGWSSGASYEQYF TGTGCCAGCAGCTTAGTTGGGTGGTCTAGCGGGGCCTCCTACGAGCAGTACTTC
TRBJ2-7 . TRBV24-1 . CATSAGYEQYF TGTGCCACCAGTGCTGGATACGAGCAGTACTTC
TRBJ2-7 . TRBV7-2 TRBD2 CASSLVRRTSGGRIGYEQYF TGTGCCAGCAGCTTAGTTCGGCGTACTAGCGGGGGGCGAATCGGGTACGAGCAGTACTTC
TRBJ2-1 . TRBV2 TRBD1 CASLRTGGFEQFF TGTGCCAGCTTGAGGACAGGGGGCTTTGAGCAGTTCTTC
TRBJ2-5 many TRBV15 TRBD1 CATTISGTGRETQYF TGTGCCACCACAATATCCGGGACAGGGAGAGAGACCCAGTACTTC
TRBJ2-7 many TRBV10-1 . CASSESRGVLSYEQYF TGCGCCAGCAGTGAGTCTCGAGGGGTACTCTCCTACGAGCAGTACTTC
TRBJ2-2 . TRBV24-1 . CATSDLGTTNTGELFF TGTGCCACCAGTGACCTCGGGACAACGAACACCGGGGAGCTGTTTTTT
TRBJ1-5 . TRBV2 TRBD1 CASSIQGVSNQPQHF TGTGCCAGCAGCATACAGGGGGTGAGCAATCAGCCCCAGCATTTT
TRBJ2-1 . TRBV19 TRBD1 CASSSNRDRGSDEQFF TGTGCCAGTAGTTCGAACCGGGACAGGGGTTCCGATGAGCAGTTCTTC
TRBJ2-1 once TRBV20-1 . CSLSPRPTYNEQFF TGCAGTCTAAGCCCCCGCCCTACCTACAATGAGCAGTTCTTC
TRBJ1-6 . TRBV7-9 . CASSLTVNSPLHF TGTGCCAGCAGCTTAACCGTTAATTCACCCCTCCACTTT
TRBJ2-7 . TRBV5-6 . CASTLGGFEQCF TGTGCCAGCACCTTGGGGGGCTTCGAGCAGTGCTTC
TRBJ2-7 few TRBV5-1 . CASRESYEQYF TGCGCCAGCAGGGAATCCTACGAGCAGTACTTC
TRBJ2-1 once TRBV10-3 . CAISFQQYNEQFF TGTGCCATCAGCTTCCAGCAGTACAATGAGCAGTTCTTC
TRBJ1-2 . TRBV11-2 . CASSLLAAAGYTF TGTGCCAGCAGCCTCCTAGCGGCAGCTGGCTACACCTTC
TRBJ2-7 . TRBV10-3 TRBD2 CAISPTGTSGLYEQYF TGTGCCATCAGCCCAACCGGGACTAGCGGACTCTACGAGCAGTACTTC
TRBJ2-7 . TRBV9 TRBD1 CASSVEQGTYEQYF TGTGCCAGCAGCGTAGAACAGGGGACGTACGAGCAGTACTTC
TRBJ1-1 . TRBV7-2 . CASSLNRVRTEAFF TGTGCCAGCAGCTTGAACAGGGTCAGGACTGAAGCTTTCTTT
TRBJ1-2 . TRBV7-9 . CASSHSPHTF TGTGCCAGCAGCCACTCCCCCCACACCTTC
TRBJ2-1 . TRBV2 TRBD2 CASSEDLAGLFNEQFF TGTGCCAGCAGTGAAGATTTAGCGGGTCTATTCAATGAGCAGTTCTTC
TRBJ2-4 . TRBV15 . CATSRDNWGDIQYF TGTGCCACCAGCAGAGATAATTGGGGAGACATTCAGTACTTC
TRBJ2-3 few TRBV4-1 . CASSPSLDTQYF TGCGCCAGCAGCCCTAGCTTAGATACGCAGTATTTT
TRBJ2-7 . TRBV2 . CAGLGEGQNSYEQYF TGTGCCGGACTGGGAGAAGGACAAAACTCCTACGAGCAGTACTTC